The sequence of this TCR beta chain was determined in a study of beta chain features in type 1 diabetes. Donors underwent one heparinised blood draw, about 110 mL on average. Sorted populations all exceeded 98% purity. Losses at the gene ends were 1 base for V and 5 bases for J; bases not matched to a gene: 3. This CDR3 region has 15 residues. CDR1 and CDR2 from the germline V gene are SGHTA and FQGNSA. The isolated RNA, all of it, was reverse transcribed, so expressed TCRB transcripts were what got sequenced. Here immunoSEQ multiplex PCR was the method, and the copy in TCRdb shows in-frame clones only, minus some. The data contain some 150,000 clones, 6.9% of them singletons. Comment on this clone: Its antigen is unidentified.

Points from the study as a whole: Any HLA effect on TCRB rearrangement was left unresolved by small sub-analyses. TCRB CDR3 length was moderately but significantly reduced in all four CD4+ subsets of Type 1 diabetes patients.

This receptor was obtained from a woman aged 30 to 39 in good health. Sequenced sample: central memory CD4+ T cells from blood. The V call is TRBV7-2, the J call TRBJ2-7, with TRBD1 matching over 12 bases. CDR3 nucleotides: TGTGCCAGCAGCTTAGTAGGGACAGGGGGCCACGAGCAGTACTTC. Its protein product is CASSLVGTGGHEQYF.